Shown below are 13 T cell receptor beta chains from a single sample sequenced in a study of blood T cell repertoires in COVID-19. Repertoires were generated with immunoSEQ multiplex PCR, while TCRdb's copy carries only in-frame clones and drops some. The table lists under 200,000 clones, 77% of them singletons. The sequenced sample consisted of peripheral blood. These receptors were obtained from a man between 65 and 79 years old with acute or convalescent COVID-19.

The chain has TRBV6-5 and TRBJ2-1; D is possibly TRBD2 (6 bases). The V gene lost 6 bases and the J gene lost 4 bases, with 13 bases spanning the gap. Germline lookup yields CDR1 MNHEY and CDR2 SVGAGI. The length of the CDR3 is 14 residues. CDR3 region: CASRLLGGYNEQFF. In DNA form, the CDR3 reads TGTGCCAGCAGGCTCCTGGGGGGTTACAATGAGCAGTTCTTC.

The table lists this clone with a count of one. The chain joins TRBV19 to TRBJ2-4; D is unclear. Trimming removed 7 bases from V and 4 bases from J, with 14 bases in between. Germline CDR1 reads LNHDA; CDR2 reads SQIVND (reference sequence). CDR3 length: 14 residues. CDR3: CASTDGDGKNIQYF. DNA for the CDR3: TGTGCCAGTACTGATGGAGACGGGAAAAACATTCAGTACTTC.

V usage is TRBV10-3 and J usage is TRBJ1-5, with a tentative D call TRBD1 (6 bases). This CDR3 has 13 residues. Trimming took 9 bases from V and 4 from J, leaving 13 bases between them. CDR1 and CDR2 from the germline V gene are ENHRY and SYGVKD. The CDR3 region is CAMRGQENQPQHF. CDR3 nucleotides: TGTGCCATGCGGGGGCAGGAGAATCAGCCCCAGCATTTT.

This chain uses TRBV29-1 with TRBJ1-1; TRBD1 agrees at 10 bases. The germline V gene has CDR1 SQVTM and CDR2 ANQGSEA. Trimming removed 6 bases from V and 4 bases from J; junction bases left unmatched: 8. CDR3 length: 14 residues. The CDR3 reads CSVTGTGVTTEAFF. The CDR3, as DNA: TGCAGCGTAACTGGGACAGGGGTTACCACTGAAGCTTTCTTT. Full variable domain (missing parts from reference TRBV29-1 and TRBJ1-1): SAVISQKPSRDICQRGTSLTIQCQVDSQVTMMFWYRQQPGQSLTLIATANQGSEATYESGFVIDKFPISRPNLTFSTLTVSNMSPEDSSIYLCSVTGTGVTTEAFFGQGTRLTVV.

V and J are TRBV21-1 and TRBJ1-6; the table's D gene call, TRBD1, was not cross checked with the DNA. TRBV21-1 is a pseudogene. The CDR3 is made up of 15 amino acids. The CDR3 reads CASSKTGFEDSPLHF. The CDR3 bases are TGTGCCAGCAGCAAGACAGGTTTCGAGGATTCACCCCTCCACTTT.

V and J are TRBV3-1 (or the pseudogene TRBV3-2) and TRBJ2-5, with TRBD2 matching 7 bases. The CDR3 has 15 amino acids. Germline CDR1 LGHDT, CDR2 YNNKEL (reference sequence). V was clipped by 2 bases and J by 5 bases; unmatched bases: 8. DNA for the CDR3: TGTGCCAGCAGCCAACAAGCGGGATCGGAGGAGACCCAGTACTTC. This translates into CASSQQAGSEETQYF.

V gene TRBV19 combines with J gene TRBJ2-1; 8 bases are a match to TRBD1. Per germline, CDR1 LNHDA and CDR2 SQIVND (reference sequence). The CDR3 has 16 residues. With 9 bases clipped from V and 0 bases from J, the junction kept 10 bases outside the gene matches. CDR3 amino acids: CASGQGTGRSYNEQFF. The DNA of the CDR3 is TGTGCCAGCGGACAGGGAACCGGGCGCTCCTACAATGAGCAGTTCTTC.

V is TRBV27 and J is TRBJ2-7, with D unclear. Trimming pared 4 bases from V and 5 bases from J, leaving 9 bases between. Per the germline V gene, CDR1 is MNHEY and CDR2 is SMNVEV (reference sequence). This CDR3 comprises 12 residues. CDR3 residues: CASSSRLDEQYF. Written as DNA, the CDR3 is TGTGCCAGCAGTTCCCGTCTCGACGAGCAGTACTTC.

CDR3 sequence reads: CASSTPGIANQPQHF. Written as DNA, the CDR3 is TGTGCCAGTAGTACACCGGGAATAGCCAATCAGCCCCAGCATTTT. The chain has TRBV19 and TRBJ1-5; D not certain. Per the germline V gene, CDR1 is LNHDA and CDR2 is SQIVND (reference sequence). Trimming stripped 4 bases from V and 3 bases from J, with 13 bases between. CDR3 length equals 15 residues. Full variable domain (remainder filled in from reference TRBV19 and TRBJ1-5): DGGITQSPKYLFRKEGQNVTLSCEQNLNHDAMYWYRQDPGQGLRLIYYSQIVNDFQKGDIAEGYSVSREKKESFPLTVTSAQKNPTAFYLCASSTPGIANQPQHFGDGTRLSIL.

The V and J genes are TRBV14 and TRBJ2-1, with a possible D match to TRBD1 (5 bases). Germline assignment: CDR1 SGHDN and CDR2 FVKESK. The CDR3 is 15 residues long. Trimming removed 4 bases from V and 1 base from J, with 11 bases in between. The CDR3 region has the DNA TGTGCCAGCAGCCCCTGGGGCGAGTCCTACAATGAGCAGTTCTTC. This encodes CASSPWGESYNEQFF.

In its sample, this clone was seen a few times. The DNA of the CDR3 is TGTGCCAGCAGCCAAAGGACAGGGGGCGCGAGTCCCTACGAGCAGTACTTC. It codes for CASSQRTGGASPYEQYF. This chain links TRBV4-2 with TRBJ2-7; 11 nucleotides line up with TRBD1. V shed 2 bases, J shed 2 bases, and the junction held 8 bases outside the gene matches. The CDR3 extends over 17 amino acids. Germline values: CDR1 LGHNA, CDR2 YNFKEQ.

The CDR3 loop is CSAVSGGAPGGYTF. The CDR3 DNA reads as TGCAGCGCCGTTTCAGGGGGCGCACCGGGTGGCTACACCTTC. This chain joins TRBV29-1 and TRBJ1-2; 8 nucleotides line up with TRBD1. Per germline, CDR1 SQVTM and CDR2 ANQGSEA. The CDR3 covers 14 residues. V shed 7 bases, J shed 7 bases, and the junction held 14 bases outside the gene matches.

The chain recombines TRBV7-2 with TRBJ2-3, with D possibly matching TRBD1 (5 bases). Germline V gene sequence: CDR1 SGHTA, CDR2 FQGNSA. V was pared by 1 base and J by 2 bases, with 10 bases between. This CDR3 comprises 15 residues. CDR3 in DNA: TGTGCCAGCAGCTTAGACAGGCTGGCCACAGATACGCAGTATTTT. This translates into CASSLDRLATDTQYF.